This TCR beta chain stems from a study of T cell responses to AZD1222 COVID-19 vaccine. General study points: Sampled repertoires all dated from after the peak T cell response. Vaccine-related CD4 TCRs covered spike, predominating at 160-218 and 743-854.

A remark on this clone: Its matching antigen is unknown.

Trimming left V 0 bases short and J 1 base short, with 17 bases between. Germline V gene data show CDR1 as KGHDR and CDR2 as SFDVKD. The CDR3 has 19 residues. Data came from immunoSEQ multiplex PCR; TCRdb stores just in-frame clones and leaves some out. The sample includes roughly 140,000 clones, 90% of them seen just once. This receptor was identified in an adult in good health. The material was peripheral blood, obtained on day 0 of AZD1222 vaccination. The chain recombines TRBV24-1 with TRBJ2-2; D is perhaps TRBD1 or TRBD2 (5 bases each). The CDR3 region is CATSDLQIGDGLNTGELFF. CDR3 bases: TGTGCCACCAGTGATTTGCAGATCGGGGACGGACTGAACACCGGGGAGCTGTTTTTT.